This TCR beta chain emerged from a study of vaccination effects on CD4 cells after COVID-19. Across the whole study: After the second dose, samples were taken at median day 72.

Pools of viral peptides were used by the ViraFEST assay to expand antigen-specific CD4+ T cells ahead of sequencing. With roughly 10 days of culture completed, CD4+ T cells were isolated. Two doses of either BNT162b2 or mRNA-1273 were given to each participant. In germline, CDR1 is SEHNR, CDR2 FQNEAQ (reference sequence). The CDR3 extends over 15 amino acids. J was trimmed by 2 bases and V by 5 bases; bases with no gene match: 8. Produced via immunoSEQ multiplex PCR; TCRdb's table is partial and in-frame only. The sample has 67,000 or so clones; about 80% are singletons. As regards this clone: What it binds is unknown.

The chain carries TRBV7-9 and TRBJ2-5, with TRBD1 matching over 7 bases. This clonotype was obtained from a human donor who received a COVID-19 vaccine. The sample was CD4+ T cells from PBMCs cultured with HCoV-229E spike peptides, taken after COVID-19 vaccination. The CDR3 is CASSPRQGRQETQYF. As DNA, the CDR3 is TGTGCCAGCAGCCCACGACAGGGAAGGCAAGAGACCCAGTACTTC.